The clone carrying this TCR beta chain was recorded at least ten times. Its target is not known. This sample was included in a study of glioma-infiltrating T cells. The J segment lost 9 bases and the V segment lost 5 bases, leaving 14 bases of the junction unmatched. Germline V gene lookup returns CDR1 MDHEN and CDR2 SYDVKM. The CDR3 is 16 residues long. Amplification of TCR alpha and beta CDR3 regions from RNA used iRepertoire nested multiplex PCR. Tissue mRNA or PBMC total RNA, about 95-450 ng, went into one-step reverse transcription and amplification. TCRdb reprocessed the multiplex PCR reads via MiXCR and lists one record per CDR3 protein. The sample consists of around 190,000 distinct CDR3 sequences, around 30% of them appearing once. Whole-study findings and limits: Gliomas, especially low-grade, showed above-expected tissue-blood divergence; non-neoplastic patients showed below. Tissue and blood shared very few CDR3 sequences.

The rearrangement links TRBV28 to TRBJ2-1, with 9 bases identical to TRBD2. The sequenced sample consisted of glioma tissue, nonneoplastic brain tissue, or PBMCs (not recorded which). This TCR derives from a human donor with low-grade glioma or glioblastoma, undergoing nonglioma brain surgery, or in good health (not recorded which). CDR3 region: CASSPPGSGSRREQFF. The CDR3 nucleotides read TGTGCCAGCAGTCCTCCCGGTAGCGGGAGTCGGCGTGAGCAGTTCTTC.